This T cell receptor (beta chain) is from a study of shared clonotypes between healthy human individuals. The protocol was immunoSEQ multiplex PCR, while the TCRdb copy is restricted to in-frame clones and leaves out a portion. This sample has roughly 850,000 clones, with 95% to 97% found just once. Trimming pared 4 bases from V and 4 bases from J, leaving 17 bases between. CDR3 length equals 16 residues. Per the germline V gene, CDR1 is SGHTA and CDR2 is FQGNSA. Naive CD8 cells, CD45RO-negative and positively selected for CCR7, excluded terminally differentiated effector memory CD45RA+ cells. The sample was naive CD8+ T cells sorted from blood. The chain recombines TRBV7-2 with TRBJ2-4; TRBD1 is a possible D gene (5 bases). The TCR was taken from a man aged 30 to 45 in good health. CDR3 residues: CASSSSWAGPKNIQYF. CDR3 nucleotide sequence: TGTGCCAGCAGCTCTTCCTGGGCAGGGCCAAAAAACATTCAGTACTTC.